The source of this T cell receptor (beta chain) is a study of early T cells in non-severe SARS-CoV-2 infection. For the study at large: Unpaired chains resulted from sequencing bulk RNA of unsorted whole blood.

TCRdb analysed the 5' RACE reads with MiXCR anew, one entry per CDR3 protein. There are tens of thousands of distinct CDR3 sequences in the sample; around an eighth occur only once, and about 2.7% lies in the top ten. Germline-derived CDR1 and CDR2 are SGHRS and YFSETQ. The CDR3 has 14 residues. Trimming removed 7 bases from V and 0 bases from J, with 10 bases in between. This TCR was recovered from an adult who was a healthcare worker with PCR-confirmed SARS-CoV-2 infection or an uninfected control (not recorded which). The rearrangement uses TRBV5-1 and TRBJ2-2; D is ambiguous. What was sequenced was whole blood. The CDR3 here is CASSVNSNTGELFF. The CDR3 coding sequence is TGCGCCAGCTCCGTCAATTCGAACACCGGGGAGCTGTTTTTT.